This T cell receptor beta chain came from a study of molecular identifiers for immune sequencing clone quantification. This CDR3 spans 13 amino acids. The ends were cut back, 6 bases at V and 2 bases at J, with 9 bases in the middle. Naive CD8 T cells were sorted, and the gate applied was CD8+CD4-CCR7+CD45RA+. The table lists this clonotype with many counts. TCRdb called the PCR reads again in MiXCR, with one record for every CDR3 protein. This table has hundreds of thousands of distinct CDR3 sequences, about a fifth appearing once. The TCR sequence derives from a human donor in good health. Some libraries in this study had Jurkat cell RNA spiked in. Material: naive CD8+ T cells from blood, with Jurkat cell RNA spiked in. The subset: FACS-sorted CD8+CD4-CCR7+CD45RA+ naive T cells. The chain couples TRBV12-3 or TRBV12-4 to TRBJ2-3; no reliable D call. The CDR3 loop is CASRVSDTDTQYF. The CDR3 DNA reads TGTGCCAGCAGGGTCTCTGACACAGATACGCAGTATTTT.